These T cell receptor beta chains were read from a single sample in a study of Ad26.COV2.S vaccination and SARS-CoV-2 variants. Clones were read by immunoSEQ multiplex PCR, and TCRdb kept only the in-frame ones, dropping some. The sample records a few hundred thousand clones, about nine tenths being singletons. Sequenced here: peripheral blood, sampled in a trial of Ad26.COV2.S vaccine versus placebo. The receptors were gathered from a person between 18 and 59 years old who received the Ad26.COV2.S COVID-19 vaccine or a placebo. Each CDR3 is given without its conserved first and last residue. Fields, in order: V gene, CDR3 protein.

v_call: TRBV19; cdr3_aa: ASSMRGQNEQY
v_call: TRBV30; cdr3_aa: AWSVGVFRNQPQH
v_call: TRBV4-2; cdr3_aa: ASSQGELAGVTDTQY
v_call: TRBV14; cdr3_aa: ASSQELAGAYEQY
v_call: TRBV18; cdr3_aa: ASSPADNYGYT
v_call: TRBV10-3; cdr3_aa: AISESTRDPYQETQY
v_call: TRBV27; cdr3_aa: ASSFLPGRGRNEKLF
v_call: TRBV11-3; cdr3_aa: ASSLDEEGGPSYEQY
v_call: TRBV18; cdr3_aa: ASSPGGANYGYT
v_call: TRBV5-1; cdr3_aa: ASSTGQPGELF
v_call: TRBV9; cdr3_aa: ASSVGYRERETQY
v_call: TRBV2; cdr3_aa: ASSGGLAGHNEQF
v_call: TRBV28; cdr3_aa: ASSSGYEQF
v_call: TRBV4-2; cdr3_aa: ASSQGGAGTEAF
v_call: TRBV18; cdr3_aa: ASSTSSGTGELF
v_call: TRBV6-5; cdr3_aa: ASSEGIGAQY
v_call: TRBV27; cdr3_aa: ASSSGPEYQETQY
v_call: TRBV12-3/TRBV12-4; cdr3_aa: ASSSFSGNEQF
v_call: TRBV18; cdr3_aa: ASSPMGPPSGNTIY
v_call: TRBV10-3; cdr3_aa: AISDSHGVVRSYNSPLH
v_call: TRBV6-6; cdr3_aa: ASSYRGQGSYNEQF
v_call: TRBV27; cdr3_aa: ASSLSQARETQY
v_call: TRBV5-1; cdr3_aa: ASSLEGQQNSPLH
v_call: TRBV10-3; cdr3_aa: AISESGVEQETQY
v_call: TRBV5-1; cdr3_aa: ASSLTGTTNGELF
v_call: TRBV28; cdr3_aa: ASSLDRVGTQY
v_call: TRBV29-1; cdr3_aa: SASRGRGTGELF
v_call: TRBV6-4; cdr3_aa: ASREITGGDYGNQPQH
v_call: TRBV7-2; cdr3_aa: ASSLRVNEKLF
v_call: TRBV19; cdr3_aa: ASSIGLYNEQF
v_call: TRBV5-8; cdr3_aa: ASSLLATENLEQF
v_call: TRBV4-2; cdr3_aa: ASRRTGTGEKLF
v_call: TRBV6-5; cdr3_aa: ASSSGMSYEQY
v_call: TRBV3-1/TRBV3-2; cdr3_aa: ASSRDRSYEQY
v_call: TRBV5-1; cdr3_aa: ASTAGNPNTEAF
v_call: TRBV20-1; cdr3_aa: SASFQGHNEQF
v_call: TRBV30; cdr3_aa: AWIKSGANVLT
v_call: TRBV18; cdr3_aa: ASSPRDRLYNEQF
v_call: TRBV10-3; cdr3_aa: AISEGGTYEQY
v_call: TRBV19; cdr3_aa: ASSIGFSLRDGYT
v_call: TRBV6-5; cdr3_aa: ASRQAWRDTEAF
v_call: TRBV28; cdr3_aa: ASSPLAGAETQY
v_call: TRBV5-1; cdr3_aa: ASSRGPRRDYNEQF